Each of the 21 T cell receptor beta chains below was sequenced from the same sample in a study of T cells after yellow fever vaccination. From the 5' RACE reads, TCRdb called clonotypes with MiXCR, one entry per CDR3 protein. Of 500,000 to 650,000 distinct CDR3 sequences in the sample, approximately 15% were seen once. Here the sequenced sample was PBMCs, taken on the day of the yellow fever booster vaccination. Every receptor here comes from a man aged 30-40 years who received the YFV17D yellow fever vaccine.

The CDR3, as DNA: TGCAGTGCTGGACGGGCTATATACAATGAGCAGTTCTTC. Translation: CSAGRAIYNEQFF. The chain couples TRBV20-1 to TRBJ2-1; no clear D. Trimming stripped 5 bases from V and 4 bases from J, with 12 bases between. The length of the CDR3 is 13 residues. Germline V CDR1 and CDR2: DFQATT, SNEGSKA (reference sequence).

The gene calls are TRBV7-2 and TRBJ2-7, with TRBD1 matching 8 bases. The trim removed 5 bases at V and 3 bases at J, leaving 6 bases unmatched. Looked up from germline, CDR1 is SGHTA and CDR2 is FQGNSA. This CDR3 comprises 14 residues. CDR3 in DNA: TGTGCCAGCAGCGACAGGGGTCCACACTACGAGCAGTACTTC. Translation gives CASSDRGPHYEQYF. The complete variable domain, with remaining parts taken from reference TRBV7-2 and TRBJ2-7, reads GAGVSQSPSNKVTEKGKDVELRCDPISGHTALYWYRQSLGQGLEFLIYFQGNSAPDKSGLPSDRFSAERTGGSVSTLTIQRTQQEDSAVYLCASSDRGPHYEQYFGPGTRLTVT.

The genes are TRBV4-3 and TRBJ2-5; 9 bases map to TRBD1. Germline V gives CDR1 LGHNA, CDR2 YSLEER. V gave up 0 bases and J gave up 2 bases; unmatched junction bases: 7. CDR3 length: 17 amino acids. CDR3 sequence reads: CASSQDGSGTGQETQYF. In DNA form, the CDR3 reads TGCGCCAGCAGCCAAGATGGATCGGGGACAGGGCAAGAGACCCAGTACTTC.

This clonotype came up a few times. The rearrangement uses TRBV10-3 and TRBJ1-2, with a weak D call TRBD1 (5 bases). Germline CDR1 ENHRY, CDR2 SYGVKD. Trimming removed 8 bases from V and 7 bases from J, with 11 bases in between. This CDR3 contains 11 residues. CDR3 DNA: TGTGCCATCGGTTCCAGGGCTGGCTACACCTTC. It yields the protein CAIGSRAGYTF.

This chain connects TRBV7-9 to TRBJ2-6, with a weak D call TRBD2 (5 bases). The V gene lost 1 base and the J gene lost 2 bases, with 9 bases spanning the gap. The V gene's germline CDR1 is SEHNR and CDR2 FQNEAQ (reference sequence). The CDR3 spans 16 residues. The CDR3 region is CASSLGEPPGANVLTF. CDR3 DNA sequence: TGTGCCAGCAGCTTAGGGGAGCCCCCTGGGGCCAACGTCCTGACTTTC.

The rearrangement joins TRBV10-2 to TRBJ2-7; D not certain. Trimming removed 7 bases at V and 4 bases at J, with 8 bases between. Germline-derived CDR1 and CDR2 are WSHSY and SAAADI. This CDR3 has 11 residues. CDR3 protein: CASMNRYEQYF. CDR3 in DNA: TGCGCCAGCATGAATCGTTACGAGCAGTACTTC.

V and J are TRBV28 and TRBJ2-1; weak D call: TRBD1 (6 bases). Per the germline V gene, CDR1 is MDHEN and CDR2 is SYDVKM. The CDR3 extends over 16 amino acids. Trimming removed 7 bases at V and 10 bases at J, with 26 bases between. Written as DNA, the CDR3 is TGTGCCAGCACCCGCCATAGGGGGTACGGGGTCTTGGAGCAGTTCTTC. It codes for CASTRHRGYGVLEQFF.

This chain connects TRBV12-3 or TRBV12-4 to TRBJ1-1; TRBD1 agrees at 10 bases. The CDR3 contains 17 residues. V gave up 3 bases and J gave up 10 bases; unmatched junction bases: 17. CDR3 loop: CASSFYRDRGQSQTAFF. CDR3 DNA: TGTGCCAGCAGTTTCTACCGGGACAGGGGTCAATCCCAAACAGCTTTCTTT.

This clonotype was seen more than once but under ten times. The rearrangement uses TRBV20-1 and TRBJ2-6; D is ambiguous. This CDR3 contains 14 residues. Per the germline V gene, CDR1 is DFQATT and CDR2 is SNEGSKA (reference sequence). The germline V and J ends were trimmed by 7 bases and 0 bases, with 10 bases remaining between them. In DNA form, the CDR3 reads TGCAGTGTGTCCAGCCCCTCTGGGGCCAACGTCCTGACTTTC. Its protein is CSVSSPSGANVLTF.

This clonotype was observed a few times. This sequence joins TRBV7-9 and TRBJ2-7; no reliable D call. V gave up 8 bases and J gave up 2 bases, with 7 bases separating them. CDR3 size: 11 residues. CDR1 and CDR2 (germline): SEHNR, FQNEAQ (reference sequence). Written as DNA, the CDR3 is TGTGCCAGCGGGCGCCCCTACGAGCAGTACTTC. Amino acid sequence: CASGRPYEQYF. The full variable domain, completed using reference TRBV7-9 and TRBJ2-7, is DTGVSQNPRHKITKRGQNVTFRCDPISEHNRLYWYRQTLGQGPEFLTYFQNEAQLEKSRLLSDRFSAERPKGSFSTLEIQRTEQGDSAMYLCASGRPYEQYFGPGTRLTVT.

CDR3 residues: CASSERLGYYNEQFF. Written as DNA, the CDR3 is TGCGCCAGCAGTGAACGTCTGGGATACTACAATGAGCAGTTCTTC. The chain uses TRBV10-1 and TRBJ2-1; D uncertain. Trimming cost V 3 bases and J 3 bases, with 12 bases left between them. CDR3 length: 15 amino acids. Germline lookup yields CDR1 WNHNN and CDR2 SYGVQD (reference sequence).

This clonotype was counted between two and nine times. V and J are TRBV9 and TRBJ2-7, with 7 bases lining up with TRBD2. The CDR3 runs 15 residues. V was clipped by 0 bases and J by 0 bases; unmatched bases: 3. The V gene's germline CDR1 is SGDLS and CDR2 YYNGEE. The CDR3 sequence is CASSVGGGFSYEQYF. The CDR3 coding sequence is TGTGCCAGCAGCGTAGGGGGGGGGTTCTCCTACGAGCAGTACTTC.

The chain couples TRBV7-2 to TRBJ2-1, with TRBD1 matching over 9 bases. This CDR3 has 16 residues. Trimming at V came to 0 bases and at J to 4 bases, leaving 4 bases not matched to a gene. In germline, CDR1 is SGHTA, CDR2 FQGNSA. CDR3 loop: CASSLAPGQGYNEQFF. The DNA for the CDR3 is TGTGCCAGCAGCTTAGCGCCGGGACAGGGTTACAATGAGCAGTTCTTC. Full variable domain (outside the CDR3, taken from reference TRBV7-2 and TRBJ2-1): GAGVSQSPSNKVTEKGKDVELRCDPISGHTALYWYRQSLGQGLEFLIYFQGNSAPDKSGLPSDRFSAERTGGSVSTLTIQRTQQEDSAVYLCASSLAPGQGYNEQFFGPGTRLTVL.

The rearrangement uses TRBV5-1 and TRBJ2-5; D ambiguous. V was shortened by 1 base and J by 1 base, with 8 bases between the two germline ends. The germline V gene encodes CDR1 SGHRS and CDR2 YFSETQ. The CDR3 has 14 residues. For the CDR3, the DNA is TGCGCCAGCAGCTTGTTCGCGGCCCAAGAGACCCAGTACTTC. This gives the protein CASSLFAAQETQYF.

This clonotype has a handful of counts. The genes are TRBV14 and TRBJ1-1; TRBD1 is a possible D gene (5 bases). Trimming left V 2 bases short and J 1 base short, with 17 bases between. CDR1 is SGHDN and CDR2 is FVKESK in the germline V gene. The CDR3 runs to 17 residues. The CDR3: CASSQTRGAKGNTEAFF. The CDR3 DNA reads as TGTGCCAGCAGCCAAACCCGAGGGGCCAAGGGGAACACTGAAGCTTTCTTT.

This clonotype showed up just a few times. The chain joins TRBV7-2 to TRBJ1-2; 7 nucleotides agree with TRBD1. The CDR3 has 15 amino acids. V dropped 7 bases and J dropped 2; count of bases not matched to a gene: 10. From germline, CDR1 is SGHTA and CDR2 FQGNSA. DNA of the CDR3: TGTGCCAGCAACCCAACGACAGGGCCAAACTATGGCTACACCTTC. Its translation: CASNPTTGPNYGYTF.

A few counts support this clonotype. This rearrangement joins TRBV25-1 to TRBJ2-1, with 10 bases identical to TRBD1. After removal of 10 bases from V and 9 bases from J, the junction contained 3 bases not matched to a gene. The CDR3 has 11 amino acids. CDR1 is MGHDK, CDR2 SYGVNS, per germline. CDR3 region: CATRTGGEQFF. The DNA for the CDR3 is TGTGCCACCAGGACAGGGGGTGAGCAGTTCTTC.

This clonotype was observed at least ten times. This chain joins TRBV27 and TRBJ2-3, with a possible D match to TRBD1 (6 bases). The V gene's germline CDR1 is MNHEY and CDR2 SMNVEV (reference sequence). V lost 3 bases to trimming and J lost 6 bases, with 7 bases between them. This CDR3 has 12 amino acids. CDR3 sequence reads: CASSFQGDTQYF. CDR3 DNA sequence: TGTGCCAGCAGTTTCCAGGGGGATACGCAGTATTTT.

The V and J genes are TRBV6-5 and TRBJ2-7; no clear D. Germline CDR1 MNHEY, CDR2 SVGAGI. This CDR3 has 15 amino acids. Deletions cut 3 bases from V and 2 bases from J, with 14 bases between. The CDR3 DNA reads TGTGCCAGCAGTTATCGAGACGCCGGGCCCTACGAGCAGTACTTC. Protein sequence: CASSYRDAGPYEQYF.

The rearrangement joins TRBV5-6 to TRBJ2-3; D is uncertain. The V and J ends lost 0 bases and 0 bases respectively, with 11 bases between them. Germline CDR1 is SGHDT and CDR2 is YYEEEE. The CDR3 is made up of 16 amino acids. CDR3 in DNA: TGTGCCAGCAGCTTGGAGGTCGGGCCTAGCACAGATACGCAGTATTTT. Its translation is CASSLEVGPSTDTQYF.

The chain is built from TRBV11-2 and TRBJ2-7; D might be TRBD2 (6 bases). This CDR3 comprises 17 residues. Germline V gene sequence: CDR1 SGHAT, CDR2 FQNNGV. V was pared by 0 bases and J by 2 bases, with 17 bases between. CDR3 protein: CASSLEGWGESTYEQYF. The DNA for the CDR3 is TGTGCCAGCAGCTTAGAAGGTTGGGGGGAGAGCACCTACGAGCAGTACTTC.